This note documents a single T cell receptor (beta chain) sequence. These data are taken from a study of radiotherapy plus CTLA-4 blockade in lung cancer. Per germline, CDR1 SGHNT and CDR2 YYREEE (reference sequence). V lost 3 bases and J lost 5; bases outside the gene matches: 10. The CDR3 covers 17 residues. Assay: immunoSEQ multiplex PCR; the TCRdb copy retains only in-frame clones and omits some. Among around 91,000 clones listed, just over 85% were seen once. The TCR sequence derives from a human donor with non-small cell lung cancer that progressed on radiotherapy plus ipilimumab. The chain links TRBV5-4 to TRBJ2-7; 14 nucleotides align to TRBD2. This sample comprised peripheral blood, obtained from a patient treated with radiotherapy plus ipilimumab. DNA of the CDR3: TGTGCCAGCAGCTCGTTGACTAGCGGGAGGGCCCGTGACGAGCAGTACTTC. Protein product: CASSSLTSGRARDEQYF.